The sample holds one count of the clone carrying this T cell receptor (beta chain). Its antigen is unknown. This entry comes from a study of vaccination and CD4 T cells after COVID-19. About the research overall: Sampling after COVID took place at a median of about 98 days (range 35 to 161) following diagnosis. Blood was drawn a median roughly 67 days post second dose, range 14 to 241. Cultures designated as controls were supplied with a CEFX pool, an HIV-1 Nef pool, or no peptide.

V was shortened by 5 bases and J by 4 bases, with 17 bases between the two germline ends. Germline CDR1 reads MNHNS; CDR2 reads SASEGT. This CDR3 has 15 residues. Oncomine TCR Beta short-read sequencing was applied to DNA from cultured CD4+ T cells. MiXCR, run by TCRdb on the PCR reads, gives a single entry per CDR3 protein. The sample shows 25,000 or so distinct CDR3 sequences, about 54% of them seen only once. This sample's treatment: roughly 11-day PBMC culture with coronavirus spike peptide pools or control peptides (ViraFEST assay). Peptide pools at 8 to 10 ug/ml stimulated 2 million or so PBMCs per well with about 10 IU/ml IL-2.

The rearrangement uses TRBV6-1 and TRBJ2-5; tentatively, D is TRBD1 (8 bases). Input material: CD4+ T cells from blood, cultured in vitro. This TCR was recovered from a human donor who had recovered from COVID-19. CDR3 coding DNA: TGTGCCAGCAGTCCTACGACAGGGGAGGGAGAGACCCAGTACTTC. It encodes CASSPTTGEGETQYF.